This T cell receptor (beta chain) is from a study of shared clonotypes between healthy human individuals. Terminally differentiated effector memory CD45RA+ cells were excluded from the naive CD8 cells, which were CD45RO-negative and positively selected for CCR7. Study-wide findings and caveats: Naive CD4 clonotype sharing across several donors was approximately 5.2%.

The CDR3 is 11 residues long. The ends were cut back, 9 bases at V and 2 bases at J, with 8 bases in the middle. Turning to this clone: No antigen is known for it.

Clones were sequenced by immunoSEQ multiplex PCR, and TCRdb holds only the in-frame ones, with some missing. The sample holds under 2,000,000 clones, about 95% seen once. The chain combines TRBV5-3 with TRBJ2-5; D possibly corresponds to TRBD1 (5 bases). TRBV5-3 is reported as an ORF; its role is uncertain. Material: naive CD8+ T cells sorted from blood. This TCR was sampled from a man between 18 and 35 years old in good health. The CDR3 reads CATDSQETQYF. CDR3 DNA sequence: TGTGCCACTGACAGTCAAGAGACCCAGTACTTC.